The present TCR beta chain was sequenced within a study of CD8 T cells in Susac syndrome (dated by TCRdb to about 2019). Regarding the complete study: The study used repertoire sequencing to test whether antigen drove CD8+ T cell activation and differentiation in Susac syndrome. Paper-wide results and their limitations: The number of individuals in the TCR sequencing and HLA analysis was recognized as being relatively small.

Peripheral blood CD8+ and CD4+ T cells from healthy donors, Susac syndrome patients and multiple sclerosis patients were profiled by high-throughput TCR beta sequencing. Healthy donors were age- and sex-matched controls. CD8+ TEMRA cells were enriched by FACS, while bulk CD8+ and CD4+ T cells were purified by magnetic negative isolation. Blood was collected in EDTA tubes and processed within 24 hours, with PBMCs isolated through density gradient centrifugation. PBMCs intended for TCR sequencing were cryopreserved in liquid nitrogen and were subsequently thawed in a 37 degrees C water bath. The sorted or isolated CD4+, CD8+ and CD8+ TEMRA cells reached a purity of at least 90%. The CDR1 and CDR2 encoded by the germline V gene are SNHLY and FYNNEI. V is trimmed back by 6 bases and J by 6 bases, and the junction contains 2 bases that no gene match accounts for. Measured from the cysteine to the phenylalanine, the CDR3 is 15 residues long. Of all the DNA, just the CDR3 is kept, 45 bases in frame from base 1.

RNA was extracted using the RNeasy kit, and roughly 0.5 to 1 microgram was reverse transcribed with random hexamers. The immunoSEQ multiplex PCR assay, covering 54 Vbeta and 13 Jbeta segments, was used to amplify TCR beta CDR3 regions. PCR amplification bias was corrected by using a synthetic template baseline for primer optimization and computational correction. As for how the authors treated the data: Only productive sequences were kept, with reads annotated to V, D and J genes according to IMGT and analyzed in immunoSEQ Analyzer. To calculate clonality, Shannon entropy was normalized by log2 of the number of productive unique sequences and then subtracted from one. For each patient and control, public and private clones were evaluated within the 100 most prevalent clones. Clones were defined as Susac-specific when absent from the healthy and MS cohorts, from about 1,100 published viral clones and from other ImmuneACCESS disease sequences. TCRdb cleaned the public reads at Q25 with fastp, built clones with MiXCR and kept in-frame beta chains. When rows share a CDR3 protein, they turn into one entry using the most common DNA and genes. These V and J calls originate from TCRdb's pipeline instead of the authors' own analysis. For this sample the table gives more than 95,000 distinct CDR3 sequences, of which around 94% were detected only once. Roughly 0.087% of the sample comes from the top ten.

This clonotype was detected once. Its binding antigen is unknown. Base qualities are not recorded, but no much larger clone differs from it by a single base. A lone read gives weak evidence. The TCR sequence derives from a human donor in good health. In this chain, TRBV2 is recombined with TRBJ2-2, with 15 bases aligning to TRBD2. The sample consisted of CD4+ T cells from PBMCs. The DNA is as follows: TGTGCCAGCAGGGGACTAGCGGGAGGTGCCGGGGAGCTGTTTTTT. The translation is CASRGLAGGAGELFF.